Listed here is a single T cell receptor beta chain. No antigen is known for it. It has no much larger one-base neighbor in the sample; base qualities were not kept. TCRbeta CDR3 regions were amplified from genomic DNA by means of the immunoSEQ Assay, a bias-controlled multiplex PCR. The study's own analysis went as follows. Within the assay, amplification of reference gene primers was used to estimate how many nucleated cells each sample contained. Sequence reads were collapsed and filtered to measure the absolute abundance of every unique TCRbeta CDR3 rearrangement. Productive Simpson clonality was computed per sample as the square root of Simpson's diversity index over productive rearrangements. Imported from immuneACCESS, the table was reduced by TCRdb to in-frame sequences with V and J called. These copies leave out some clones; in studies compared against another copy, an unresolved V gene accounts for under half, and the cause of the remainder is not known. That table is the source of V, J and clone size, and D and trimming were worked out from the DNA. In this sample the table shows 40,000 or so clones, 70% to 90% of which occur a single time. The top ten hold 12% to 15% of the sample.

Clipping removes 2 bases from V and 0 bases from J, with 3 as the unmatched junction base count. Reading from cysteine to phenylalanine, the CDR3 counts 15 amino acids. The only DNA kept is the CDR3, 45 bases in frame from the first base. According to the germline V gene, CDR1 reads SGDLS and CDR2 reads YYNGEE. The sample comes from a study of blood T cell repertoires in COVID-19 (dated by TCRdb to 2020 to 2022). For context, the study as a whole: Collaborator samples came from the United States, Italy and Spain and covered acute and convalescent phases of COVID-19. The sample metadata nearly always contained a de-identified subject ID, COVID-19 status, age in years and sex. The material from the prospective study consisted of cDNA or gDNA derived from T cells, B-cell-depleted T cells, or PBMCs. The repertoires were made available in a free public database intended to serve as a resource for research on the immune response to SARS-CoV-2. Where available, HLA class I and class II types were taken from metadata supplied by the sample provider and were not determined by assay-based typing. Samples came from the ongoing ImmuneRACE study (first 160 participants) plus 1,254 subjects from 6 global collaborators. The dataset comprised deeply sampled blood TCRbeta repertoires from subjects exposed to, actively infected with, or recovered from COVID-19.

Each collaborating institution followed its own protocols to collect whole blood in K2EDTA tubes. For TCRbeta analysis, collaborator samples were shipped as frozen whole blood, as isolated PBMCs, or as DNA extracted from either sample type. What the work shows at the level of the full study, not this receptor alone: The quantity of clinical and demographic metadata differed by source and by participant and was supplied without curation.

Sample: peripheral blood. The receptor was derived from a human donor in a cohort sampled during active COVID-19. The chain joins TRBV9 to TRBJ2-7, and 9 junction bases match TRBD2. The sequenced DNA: TGTGCCAGCAGCGTTAGCGGGGGAAGCTCCTACGAGCAGTACTTC. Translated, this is CASSVSGGSSYEQYF.